This T cell receptor beta chain was obtained from a study of T cell changes during pregnancy in multiple sclerosis (dated by TCRdb to the late 2010s). Describing the broader study: Changes in the T cell repertoire over the course of pregnancy were examined in this study in women with multiple sclerosis.

In regard to this clone: The target of this receptor is not known. No much larger clone is present one base from it, and per-base qualities are unavailable.

Library construction relied on the immunoSEQ multiplex PCR assay. TCRdb holds this immuneACCESS table with in-frame rearrangements only. Some clones are missing; in checked studies, unresolved V genes explain under half, and the rest has no known cause. Recorded for this sample are roughly 120,000 clones; 90% to 95% of them occurred a single time. The ten most abundant clones make up less than 2% of the sample. The CDR3 sequence holds 14 residues, the cysteine and phenylalanine included. Only the CDR3 part of the read is kept: 42 bases, read in frame from the first base. CDR1 is given as GTSNPN and CDR2 as SVGIG, both from the germline V gene (reference sequence). V was cut back by 1 base and J by 0 bases, leaving a gap of 9 bases between them.

The receptor was derived from a female donor with multiple sclerosis, enrolled in a pregnancy study. The specimen was peripheral blood, collected in the third trimester of pregnancy. The rearranged segments are TRBV30 and TRBJ1-2; the D segment could be TRBD1, given 5 matching bases. The CDR3 protein is CAWSADSTNYGYTF. The nucleotide sequence is TGTGCCTGGAGTGCCGACAGTACTAACTATGGCTACACCTTC.